This T cell receptor (beta chain) was found in a study of T-cell reconstitution after alpha-beta-depleted transplantation in children. Construction of the TCRbeta library involved unique molecular identifiers. TCRdb redid the calling of the PCR reads with MiXCR, one entry per CDR3 protein. Of some 81,000 distinct CDR3 sequences listed, roughly an eighth are singletons. The V gene lost 0 bases and the J gene lost 9 bases, with 18 bases spanning the gap. Germline V gene data show CDR1 as SGHVS and CDR2 as FNYEAQ. The CDR3 is 16 amino acids. This clonotype was counted many times. The source material was PBMCs, mostly from graft donor cells, sampled 180 days after TCRalphabeta/CD19-depleted stem cell transplant. The clonotype originates from a male patient aged 2 to 9 who had a stem cell transplant for acute lymphoblastic leukemia, so the T cells may come from the graft donor. This chain connects TRBV7-6 to TRBJ2-1, with a weak D call TRBD2 (6 bases). CDR3 coding DNA: TGTGCCAGCAGCTTAGCGTGGGACTTTCGGAATGGTGAGCAGTTCTTC. Protein sequence: CASSLAWDFRNGEQFF. Variable domain in full (rest from reference TRBV7-6 and TRBJ2-1): GAGVSQSPRYKVTKRGQDVALRCDPISGHVSLYWYRQALGQGPEFLTYFNYEAQQDKSGLPNDRFSAERPEGSISTLTIQRTEQRDSAMYRCASSLAWDFRNGEQFFGPGTRLTVL.